The TCR beta chain under discussion was sequenced for a study of regulatory T cells. The study's findings and limits: In patients, unique TRB V-J pairs were restricted and V/J usage skewed, especially in Tregs.

This clone was picked up one time. What it binds is unknown. The primer mix had 52 TRBV and 13 TRBJ primers. Here immunoSEQ multiplex PCR was the method, and the copy in TCRdb shows in-frame clones only, minus some. Seen here are about 5,800 clones, about 80% observed once, and the top ten hold approximately 30%. The V segment lost 2 bases and the J segment 3 bases; nucleotides outside the gene matches: 4. CDR1 is WSHSY and CDR2 is SAAADI in the germline V gene. This CDR3 region has 16 residues. Every patient with CD3G deficiency had evidence of autoimmunity. Patients aged 2 to 39 years had fewer naive and more memory CD4+ and CD8+ T cells.

The rearrangement uses TRBV10-2 and TRBJ2-1; TRBD2 matches 10 bases. Sequencing was carried out using CD8+ T cells sorted from blood. The receptor comes from a child under 18 with CD3G deficiency. The DNA for the CDR3 is TGCGCCAGCAGTGAGGCTAGCGGGAGCTTCTACAATGAGCAGTTCTTC. This gives the protein CASSEASGSFYNEQFF.